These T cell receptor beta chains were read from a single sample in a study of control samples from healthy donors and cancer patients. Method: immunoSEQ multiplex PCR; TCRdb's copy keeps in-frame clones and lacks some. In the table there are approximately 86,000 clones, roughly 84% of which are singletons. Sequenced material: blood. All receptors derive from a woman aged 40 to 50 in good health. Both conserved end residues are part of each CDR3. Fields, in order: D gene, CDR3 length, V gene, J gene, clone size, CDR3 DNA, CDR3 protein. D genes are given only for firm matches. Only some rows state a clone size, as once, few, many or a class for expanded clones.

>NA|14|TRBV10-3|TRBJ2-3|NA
TGTGCCGTCGCCCTGACGGGTCGCGCAGATACGCAGTATTTT
CAVALTGRADTQYF
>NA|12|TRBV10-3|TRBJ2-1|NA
TGTGCCATCAGTGAGACTGGGAATGAGCAGTTCTTC
CAISETGNEQFF
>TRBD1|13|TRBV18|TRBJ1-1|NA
TGTGCCAGCTCACCGACAGGGGACGGGGAAGCTTTCTTT
CASSPTGDGEAFF
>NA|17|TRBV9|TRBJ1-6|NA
TGTGCCAGCAGCGTGGCGGGGGAGTACTCCTATAATTCACCCCTCCACTTT
CASSVAGEYSYNSPLHF
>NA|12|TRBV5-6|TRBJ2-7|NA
TGTGCCAGCAGCCGCCAAGTCTACGAGCAGTACTTC
CASSRQVYEQYF
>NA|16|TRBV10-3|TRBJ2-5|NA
TGTGCCATCAGTGAAAGGCAGAGCTGGTCGGAAGAGACCCAGTACTTC
CAISERQSWSEETQYF
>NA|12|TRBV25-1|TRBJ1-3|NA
TGTGCCAGCAGTAGTGAGGGAAACACCATATATTTT
CASSSEGNTIYF
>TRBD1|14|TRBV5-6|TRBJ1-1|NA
TGTGCCAGCAGCTCCCGACAGGGCACCACTGAAGCTTTCTTT
CASSSRQGTTEAFF
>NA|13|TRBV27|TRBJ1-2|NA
TGTGCCAGCAGTTGGGGACTCGACTATGGCTACACCTTC
CASSWGLDYGYTF
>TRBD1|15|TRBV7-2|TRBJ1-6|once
TGTGCCAGCAGCCCAAGACAGGGAAGAAATTCACCCCTCCACTTT
CASSPRQGRNSPLHF
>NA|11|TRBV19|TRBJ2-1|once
TGTGCCAGTAGCGGCAACAATGAGCAGTTCTTC
CASSGNNEQFF
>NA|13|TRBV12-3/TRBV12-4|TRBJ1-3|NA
TGTGCCAGCAGTTTAACGGGGAGTAACACCATATATTTT
CASSLTGSNTIYF
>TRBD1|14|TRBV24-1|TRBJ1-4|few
TGTGCCACCAGTGATCCGGGACAGGGGAAAAAACTGTTTTTT
CATSDPGQGKKLFF
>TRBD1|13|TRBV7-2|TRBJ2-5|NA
TGTGCCAGCAGCTCAGACAGGGGCGAGACCCAGTACTTC
CASSSDRGETQYF
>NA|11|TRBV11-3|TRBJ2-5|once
TGTGCCAGCAGCTTAGTGGCTGCTCAGTACTTC
CASSLVAAQYF
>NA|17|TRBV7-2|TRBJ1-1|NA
TGTGCCAGCAGCTTGGGCTCGGGGGCGCGGGTGTCTACTGAAGCTTTCTTT
CASSLGSGARVSTEAFF
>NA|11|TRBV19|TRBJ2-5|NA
TGTGCCACCCTTGGGGGAGAGACCCAGTACTTC
CATLGGETQYF
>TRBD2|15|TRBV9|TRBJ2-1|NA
TGTGCCAGCAGCGTAGACGGGGGACTATACAATGAGCAGTTCTTC
CASSVDGGLYNEQFF
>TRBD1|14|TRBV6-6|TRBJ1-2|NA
TGTGCCACCAGAGGAACAGGGGGAAACTATGGCTACACCTTC
CATRGTGGNYGYTF
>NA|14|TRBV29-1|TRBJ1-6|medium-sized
TGCAGCGTCAGAAGTGGGGCAGGGAATTCACCCCTCCACTTT
CSVRSGAGNSPLHF
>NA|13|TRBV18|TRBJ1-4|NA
TGTGCCAGCTCACAAACGGGGGTCGAAAAACTGTTTTTT
CASSQTGVEKLFF
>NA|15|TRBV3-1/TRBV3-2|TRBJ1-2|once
TGTGCCAGCAGCCATAGACAAGGGTCTGATGGTGGCTACACCTTC
CASSHRQGSDGGYTF
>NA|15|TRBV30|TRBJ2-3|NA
TGTGCCTGGAGTGTAAAGGGGCGAGGCACAGATACGCAGTATTTT
CAWSVKGRGTDTQYF
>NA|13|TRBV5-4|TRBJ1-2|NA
TGTGCCAGCAGCCCGGACAAGGCCTATGGCTACACCTTC
CASSPDKAYGYTF
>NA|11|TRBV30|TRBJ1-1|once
TGTGCCGCAGGGAGGAGCACTGAAGCTTTCTTT
CAAGRSTEAFF
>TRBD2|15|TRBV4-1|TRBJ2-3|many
TGCGCCAGCAGCCTGGGGCTAGCGGGGGGCGATACGCAGTATTTT
CASSLGLAGGDTQYF
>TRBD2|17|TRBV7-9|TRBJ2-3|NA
TGTGCCAGCAGCTCCTCTAGCGGGGGGGAGCTCACAGATACGCAGTATTTT
CASSSSSGGELTDTQYF
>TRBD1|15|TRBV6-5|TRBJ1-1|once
TGTGCCAGCAGTCTCGGACAGGGAGGGGACACTGAAGCTTTCTTT
CASSLGQGGDTEAFF
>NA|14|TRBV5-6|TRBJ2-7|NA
TGTGCCAGCAGTTATTCGGACTCCAACTACGAGCAGTACTTC
CASSYSDSNYEQYF
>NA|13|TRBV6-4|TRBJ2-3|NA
TGTGCCAGCAGTGACTCACCCCTAGATACGCAGTATTTT
CASSDSPLDTQYF
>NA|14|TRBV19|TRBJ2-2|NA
TGTGCCAGTAGTATGCAGTCGAACACCGGGGAGCTGTTTTTT
CASSMQSNTGELFF
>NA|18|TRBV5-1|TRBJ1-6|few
TGCGCCAGCAGCTTGTTCTCGGGGGTGAGCTCCTATAATTCACCCCTCCACTTT
CASSLFSGVSSYNSPLHF
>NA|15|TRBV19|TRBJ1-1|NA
TGTGCCAGTAGTATATCCGTTCCTAATCCAACTGAAGCTTTCTTT
CASSISVPNPTEAFF
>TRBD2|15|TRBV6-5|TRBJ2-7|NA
TGTGCCAGCGCTAGCGGGGGGGCCGGCTCCTACGAGCAGTACTTC
CASASGGAGSYEQYF
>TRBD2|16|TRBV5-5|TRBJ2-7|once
TGTGCCAGCAGCTTGGGTGCGGGGGGCTTTTCCTACGAGCAGTACTTC
CASSLGAGGFSYEQYF
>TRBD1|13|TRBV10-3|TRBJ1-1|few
TGTGCCATCTGGACAGGGGTGGGCACTGAAGCTTTCTTT
CAIWTGVGTEAFF
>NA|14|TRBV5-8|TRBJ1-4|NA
TGTGCCAGCAGCCTCGGACAGATTAATGAAAAACTGTTTTTT
CASSLGQINEKLFF
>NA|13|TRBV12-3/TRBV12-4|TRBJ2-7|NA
TGTGCCAGCAGTTTTCTTGGTTTGGGCGAGCAGTACTTC
CASSFLGLGEQYF
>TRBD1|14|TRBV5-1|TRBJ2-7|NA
TGCGCCAGCAGCTCCCCAGGACAGGGACGCGAGCAGTACTTC
CASSSPGQGREQYF
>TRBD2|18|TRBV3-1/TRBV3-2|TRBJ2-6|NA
TGTGCCAGCAGCCCACTAGTGGGAGGGGCGCCTGGGGCCAACGTCCTGACTTTC
CASSPLVGGAPGANVLTF
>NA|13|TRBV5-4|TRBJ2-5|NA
TGTGCCAGCAGCTTGGATCAGGGGGAGACCCAGTACTTC
CASSLDQGETQYF
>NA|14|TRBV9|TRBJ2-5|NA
TGTGCCAGCAGCCGGTTGGGCACCCAAGAGACCCAGTACTTC
CASSRLGTQETQYF
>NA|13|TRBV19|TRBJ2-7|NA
TGTGCCAGTAGTATCGTAGGTTCCTACGAGCAGTACTTC
CASSIVGSYEQYF
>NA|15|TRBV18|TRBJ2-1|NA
TGTGCCAGCTCCCCCTATACGCGACAGCCCAATGAGCAGTTCTTC
CASSPYTRQPNEQFF
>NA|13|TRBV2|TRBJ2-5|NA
TGTGCCAGCTCCGTGATGAACCAAGAGACCCAGTACTTC
CASSVMNQETQYF
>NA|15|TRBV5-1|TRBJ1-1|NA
TGCGCCAGCAGCTTGGGGCTCGGGGCGAACACTGAAGCTTTCTTT
CASSLGLGANTEAFF
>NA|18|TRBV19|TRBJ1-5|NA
TGTGCCAGTAGTATGGCGGTCTTTCACAGGGCGATTGCTCAGCCCCAGCATTTT
CASSMAVFHRAIAQPQHF
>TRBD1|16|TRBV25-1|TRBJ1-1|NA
TGTGCCAGCAGTGAATATTGGACAGGGGGGGACACTGAAGCTTTCTTT
CASSEYWTGGDTEAFF
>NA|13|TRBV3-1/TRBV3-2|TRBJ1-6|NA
TGTGCCAGCAGCCAAGACCGCGTTCAACCCCTCCACTTT
CASSQDRVQPLHF
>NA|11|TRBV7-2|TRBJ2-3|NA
TGTGCCAGCACTAGCACAGATACGCAGTATTTT
CASTSTDTQYF
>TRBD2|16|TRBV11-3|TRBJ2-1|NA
TGTGCCAGCAGCCGTCATAGCGGGGGGGCGGACAATGAGCAGTTCTTC
CASSRHSGGADNEQFF
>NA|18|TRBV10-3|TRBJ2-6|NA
TGTGCCTCCACCAGGGCCGACCTATCTCGCTCTGGGGCCAACGTCCTGACTTTC
CASTRADLSRSGANVLTF
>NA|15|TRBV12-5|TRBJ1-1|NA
TGTGCTAGTGGTTCTGCATTCTTCCCGGGCACTGAAGCTTTCTTT
CASGSAFFPGTEAFF
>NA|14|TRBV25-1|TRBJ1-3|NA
TGTGCCAGCGTGGGACGGCCCTCTGGAAACACCATATATTTT
CASVGRPSGNTIYF